This section outlines one T cell receptor (beta chain) sequence together with its context. Its specificity is unknown. Of the isolated RNA, all was reverse transcribed, and so the sequenced material was expressed TCRB transcripts. The assay was immunoSEQ multiplex PCR, and TCRdb's table has in-frame clones only and misses some. Of around 280,000 clones in the sample, about 15% were seen once. The record originates from a study of beta chain features in type 1 diabetes. Notes on the study in general: VDJ junctions from patients with type 1 diabetes contained fewer insertions and more deletions. Among all four CD4+ subsets, Type 1 diabetes patients had TCRB CDR3s that were moderately but significantly shorter.

Trimming took 0 bases from V and 3 from J, leaving 12 bases between them. The CDR3 consists of 14 residues. Germline-derived CDR1 and CDR2 are GTSNPN and SVGIG (reference sequence). This sequence joins TRBV30 and TRBJ2-7; possibly TRBD1 for D (5 bases). This receptor was taken from a man aged 18-30 years with type 1 diabetes. Sequencing was performed on naive CD4+ T cells from blood. The CDR3 here is CAWSVWGGNYEQYF. The DNA of the CDR3 is TGTGCCTGGAGTGTATGGGGCGGTAACTACGAGCAGTACTTC.